This record covers a single TCR beta chain. What it binds is unknown. These data are taken from a study of cytomegalovirus exposure and HLA in healthy donors. General study points: The number of N-insertions in an Asian-associated ancestry cluster was reportedly below the 666-donor mean in a later analysis. CMV serostatus was the sole immune exposure information available.

The germline gives CDR1 LNHDA, CDR2 SQIVND (reference sequence). This CDR3 is built from 15 residues. V shed 3 bases, J shed 0 bases, and the junction held 2 bases outside the gene matches. The PCR contained 60 Vbeta and 13 Jbeta primers. Method: immunoSEQ multiplex PCR; TCRdb's copy keeps in-frame clones and lacks some. The sample gives about 160,000 clones, over 60% of which show up once; about 0.93% is in the top ten. V and J are TRBV19 and TRBJ1-2, with 9 bases matching TRBD1. The TCR sequence derives from a woman aged 50 to 60 in good health and CMV-seropositive. The sample consisted of PBMCs. CDR3 nucleotide sequence: TGTGCCAGTAGTATGGGACAGGGAGCTAACTATGGCTACACCTTC. This gives the protein CASSMGQGANYGYTF. Variable domain in full (rest from reference TRBV19 and TRBJ1-2): DGGITQSPKYLFRKEGQNVTLSCEQNLNHDAMYWYRQDPGQGLRLIYYSQIVNDFQKGDIAEGYSVSREKKESFPLTVTSAQKNPTAFYLCASSMGQGANYGYTFGSGTRLTVV.